The source of this T cell receptor (beta chain) is a study of T cell responses to AZD1222 COVID-19 vaccine. This clone was detected once. Its antigen remains unknown. Libraries were prepared by immunoSEQ multiplex PCR; TCRdb keeps only in-frame clonotypes and omits some of them. This sample yields about 49,000 clones, of which 65% to 80% are seen a single time; approximately 22% belongs to the top ten. V lost 2 bases and J lost 8, with 12 bases in between. The CDR3 runs 13 residues. Looked up from germline, CDR1 is MNHNS and CDR2 is SASEGT. General observations from the study: Dominant at 160-218 and 743-854, vaccine-associated CD4 TCRs also spanned spike. Spike-specific TCR breadth and depth grew following two AZD1222 doses. The repertoires were collected only after the peak T cell response. The donor group comprised mostly white British people and more females; the analysis possibly underestimated clonal diversity.

Sequencing was performed on peripheral blood, taken on day 0 of MenACWY control vaccination. The sequence was obtained from an adult in good health. The rearrangement joins TRBV6-1 to TRBJ1-1; no clear D gene. The CDR3 region is CASSETGIEEAFF. The CDR3 nucleotides read TGTGCCAGCAGTGAAACTGGGATAGAGGAAGCTTTCTTT.